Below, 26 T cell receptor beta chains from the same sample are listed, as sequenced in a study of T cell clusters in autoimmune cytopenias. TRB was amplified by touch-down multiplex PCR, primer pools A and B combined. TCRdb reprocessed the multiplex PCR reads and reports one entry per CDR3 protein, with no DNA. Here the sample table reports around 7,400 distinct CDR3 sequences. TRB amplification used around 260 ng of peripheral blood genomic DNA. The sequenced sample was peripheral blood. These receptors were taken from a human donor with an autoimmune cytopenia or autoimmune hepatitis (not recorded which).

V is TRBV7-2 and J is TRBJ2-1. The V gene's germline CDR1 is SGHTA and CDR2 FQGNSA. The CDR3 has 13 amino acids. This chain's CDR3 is CASSPEAFNEQFF.

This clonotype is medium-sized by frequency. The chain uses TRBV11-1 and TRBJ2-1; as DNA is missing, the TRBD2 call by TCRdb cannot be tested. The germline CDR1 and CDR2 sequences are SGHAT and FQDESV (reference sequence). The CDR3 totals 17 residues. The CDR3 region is CASSLGGAGGRYNEQFF.

The CDR3 spells CASSLEQNYGYTF. This chain connects TRBV5-1 to TRBJ1-2. This CDR3 has 13 amino acids. Looked up from germline, CDR1 is SGHRS and CDR2 is YFSETQ.

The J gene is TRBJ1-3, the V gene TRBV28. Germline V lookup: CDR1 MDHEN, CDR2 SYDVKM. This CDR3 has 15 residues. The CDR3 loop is CASSFPRASGNTIYF.

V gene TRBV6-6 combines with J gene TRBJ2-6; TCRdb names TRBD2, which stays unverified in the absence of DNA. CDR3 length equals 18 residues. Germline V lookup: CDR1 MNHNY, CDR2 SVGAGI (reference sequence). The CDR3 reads CASSYLAGGASGANVLTF.

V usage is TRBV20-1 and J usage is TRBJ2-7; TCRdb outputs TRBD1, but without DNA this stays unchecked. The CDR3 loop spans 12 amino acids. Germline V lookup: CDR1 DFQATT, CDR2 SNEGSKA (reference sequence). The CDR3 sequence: CSAFGQGYEQYF.

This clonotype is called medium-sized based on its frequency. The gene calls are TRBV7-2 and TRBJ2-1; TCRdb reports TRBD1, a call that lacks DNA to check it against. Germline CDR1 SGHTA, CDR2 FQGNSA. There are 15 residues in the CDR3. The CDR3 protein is CASSLARDRVYEQFF.

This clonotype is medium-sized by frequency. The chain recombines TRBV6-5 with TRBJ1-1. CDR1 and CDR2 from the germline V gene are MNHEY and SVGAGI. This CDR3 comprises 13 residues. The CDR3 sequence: CATTRGEGTEAFF.

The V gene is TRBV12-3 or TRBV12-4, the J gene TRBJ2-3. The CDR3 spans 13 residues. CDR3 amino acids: CASSLRNRDTQYF.

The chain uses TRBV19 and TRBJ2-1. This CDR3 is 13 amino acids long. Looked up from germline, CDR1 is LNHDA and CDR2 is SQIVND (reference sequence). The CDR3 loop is CASSWARGNEQFF.

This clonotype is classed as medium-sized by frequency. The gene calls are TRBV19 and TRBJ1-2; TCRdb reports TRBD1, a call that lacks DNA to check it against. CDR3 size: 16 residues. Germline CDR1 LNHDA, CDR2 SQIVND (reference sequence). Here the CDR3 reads CASTPSGDRVRDGYTF.

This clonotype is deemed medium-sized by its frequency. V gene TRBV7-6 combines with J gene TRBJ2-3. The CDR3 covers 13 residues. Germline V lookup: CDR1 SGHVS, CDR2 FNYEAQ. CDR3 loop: CASSLNLGDTQYF. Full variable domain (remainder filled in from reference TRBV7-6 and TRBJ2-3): GAGVSQSPRYKVTKRGQDVALRCDPISGHVSLYWYRQALGQGPEFLTYFNYEAQQDKSGLPNDRFSAERPEGSISTLTIQRTEQRDSAMYRCASSLNLGDTQYFGPGTRLTVL.

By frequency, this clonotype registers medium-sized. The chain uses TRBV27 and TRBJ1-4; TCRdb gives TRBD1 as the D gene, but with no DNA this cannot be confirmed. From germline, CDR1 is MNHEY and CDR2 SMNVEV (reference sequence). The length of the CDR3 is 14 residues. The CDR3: CASSPGYTNEKLFF.

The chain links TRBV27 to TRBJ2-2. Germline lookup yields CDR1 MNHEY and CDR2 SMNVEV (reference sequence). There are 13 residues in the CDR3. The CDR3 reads CASSALSTGELFF.

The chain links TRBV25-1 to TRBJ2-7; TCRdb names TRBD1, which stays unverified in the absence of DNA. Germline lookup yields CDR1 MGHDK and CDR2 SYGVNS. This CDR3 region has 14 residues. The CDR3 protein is CASAGQKLPYEQYF.

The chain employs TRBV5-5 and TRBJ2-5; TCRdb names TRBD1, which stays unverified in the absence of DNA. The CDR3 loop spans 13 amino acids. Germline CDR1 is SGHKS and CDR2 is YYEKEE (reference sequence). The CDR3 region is CASSWTRQETQYF.

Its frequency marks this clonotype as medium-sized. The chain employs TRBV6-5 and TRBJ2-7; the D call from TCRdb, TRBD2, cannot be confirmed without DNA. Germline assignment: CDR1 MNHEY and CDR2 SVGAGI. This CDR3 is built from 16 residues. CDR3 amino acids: CASSYYGQSYGYEQYF.

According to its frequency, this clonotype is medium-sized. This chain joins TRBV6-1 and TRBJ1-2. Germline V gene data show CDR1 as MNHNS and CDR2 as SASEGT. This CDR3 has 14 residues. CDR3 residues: CASKEGLVHYGYTF.

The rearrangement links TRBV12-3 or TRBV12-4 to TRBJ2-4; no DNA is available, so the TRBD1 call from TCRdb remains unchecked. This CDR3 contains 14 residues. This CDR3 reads CASSPQGWGNIQYF.

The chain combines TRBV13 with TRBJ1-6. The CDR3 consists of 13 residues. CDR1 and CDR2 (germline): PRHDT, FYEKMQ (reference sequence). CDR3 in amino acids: CASSFRGNSPLHF.

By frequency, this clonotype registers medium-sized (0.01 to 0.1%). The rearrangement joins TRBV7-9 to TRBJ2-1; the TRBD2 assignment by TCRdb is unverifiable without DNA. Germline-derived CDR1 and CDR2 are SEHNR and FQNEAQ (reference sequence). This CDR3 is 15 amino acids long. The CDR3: CASSLRTSGSNEQFF.

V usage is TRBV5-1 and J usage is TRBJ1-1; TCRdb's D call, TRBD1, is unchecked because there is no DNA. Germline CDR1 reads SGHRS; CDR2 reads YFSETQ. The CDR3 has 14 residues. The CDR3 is CASSLWGQDTEAFF. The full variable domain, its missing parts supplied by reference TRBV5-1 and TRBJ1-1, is KAGVTQTPRYLIKTRGQQVTLSCSPISGHRSVSWYQQTPGQGLQFLFEYFSETQRNKGNFPGRFSGRQFSNSRSEMNVSTLELGDSALYLCASSLWGQDTEAFFGQGTRLTVV.

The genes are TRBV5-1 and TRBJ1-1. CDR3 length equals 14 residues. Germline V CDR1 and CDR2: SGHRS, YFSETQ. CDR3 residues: CASSLGSGTREAFF.

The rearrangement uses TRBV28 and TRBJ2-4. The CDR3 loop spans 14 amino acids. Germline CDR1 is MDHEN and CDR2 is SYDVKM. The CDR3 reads CASGEVYGKNIQYF.

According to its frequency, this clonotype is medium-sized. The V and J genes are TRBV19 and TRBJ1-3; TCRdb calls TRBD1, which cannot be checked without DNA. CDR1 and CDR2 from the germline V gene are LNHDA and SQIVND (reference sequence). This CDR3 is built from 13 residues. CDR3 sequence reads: CASSDTGRNTIYF. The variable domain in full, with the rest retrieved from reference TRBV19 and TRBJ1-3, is DGGITQSPKYLFRKEGQNVTLSCEQNLNHDAMYWYRQDPGQGLRLIYYSQIVNDFQKGDIAEGYSVSREKKESFPLTVTSAQKNPTAFYLCASSDTGRNTIYFGEGSWLTVV.

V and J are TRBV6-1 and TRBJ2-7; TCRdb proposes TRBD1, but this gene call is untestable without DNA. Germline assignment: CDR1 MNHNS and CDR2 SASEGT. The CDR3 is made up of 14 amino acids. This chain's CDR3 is CASSELQGRGGGYF.